One sample yielded the 24 T cell receptor beta chains listed below, sequenced in a study of OX40 agonist ivuxolimab in advanced cancers. Clones were sequenced by immunoSEQ multiplex PCR, and TCRdb holds only the in-frame ones, with some missing. This sample carries approximately 77,000 clones, roughly 91% of them seen once, and the ten largest clones take 0.32%. The specimen comprised CD4+ or CD8+ T cells sorted from blood, sampled in a trial of the OX40 agonist ivuxolimab. The receptors shown here come from an adult with an advanced solid tumor such as melanoma, head and neck, liver or kidney cancer.

This rearrangement joins TRBV6-6 to TRBJ2-7; no clear D. The length of the CDR3 is 13 residues. The germline V gene encodes CDR1 MNHNY and CDR2 SVGAGI (reference sequence). V lost 3 bases and J lost 7, with 13 bases in between. Here the CDR3 reads CASSYIRVREQYF. The CDR3 DNA is TGTGCCAGCAGTTATATTAGGGTTCGGGAGCAGTACTTC.

V is TRBV28 and J is TRBJ1-1; D not certain. Trimming took 7 bases from V and 0 from J, leaving 12 bases between them. The CDR3 totals 14 residues. Germline CDR1 reads MDHEN; CDR2 reads SYDVKM. The CDR3, as DNA: TGTGCCAGCAACCCTACTACTTTGAACACTGAAGCTTTCTTT. Its protein product is CASNPTTLNTEAFF.

The chain links TRBV21-1 to TRBJ1-3. TRBV21-1 is a pseudogene segment. The CDR3 spans 15 residues. Written as DNA, the CDR3 is TGTGCCAGCAGCTATCGGAGGGTAGCTGGAAACACCATATATTTT. Protein: CASSYRRVAGNTIYF.

The chain recombines TRBV6-4 with TRBJ2-5; 8 bases match TRBD1. The CDR3 has 20 residues. With V trimmed by 4 bases and J by 5 bases, 24 bases remained unmatched. Germline V lookup: CDR1 MRHNA, CDR2 SNTAGT. CDR3 protein: CASSVCPPWDPSGGSETQYF. The CDR3 coding sequence is TGTGCCAGCAGTGTGTGTCCCCCGTGGGACCCGTCAGGGGGCTCGGAGACCCAGTACTTC.

This rearrangement joins TRBV19 to TRBJ1-4; D is ambiguous. Trimming cost V 4 bases and J 8 bases, with 14 bases left between them. CDR1 is LNHDA and CDR2 is SQIVND in the germline V gene (reference sequence). The CDR3 has 14 residues. The CDR3 nucleotides read TGTGCCAGTAGTACCCTCCCAAGGGAGGAAAAACTGTTTTTT. It yields the protein CASSTLPREEKLFF.

The gene calls are TRBV19 and TRBJ2-7; 8 positions match TRBD1. V shed 10 bases, J shed 10 bases, and the junction held 12 bases outside the gene matches. The germline V gene encodes CDR1 LNHDA and CDR2 SQIVND (reference sequence). The CDR3 spans 12 residues. This CDR3 is CATTGQATGQYF. DNA for the CDR3: TGTGCCACCACGGGACAGGCCACGGGACAGTACTTC. Looking up the rest from reference TRBV19 and TRBJ2-7 gives the full variable domain: DGGITQSPKYLFRKEGQNVTLSCEQNLNHDAMYWYRQDPGQGLRLIYYSQIVNDFQKGDIAEGYSVSREKKESFPLTVTSAQKNPTAFYLCATTGQATGQYFGPGTRLTVT.

The chain links TRBV5-1 to TRBJ2-3; TRBD1 is a possible D gene (5 bases). V was cut by 7 bases and J by 2 bases, with 11 bases left in between. This CDR3 has 13 residues. Germline values: CDR1 SGHRS, CDR2 YFSETQ. CDR3 bases: TGCGCCAGCGGGGCCGAGGACACAGATACGCAGTATTTT. Residues: CASGAEDTDTQYF.

The gene calls are TRBV9 and TRBJ2-5; maybe TRBD2 (6 bases). CDR3 length: 14 residues. Looked up from germline, CDR1 is SGDLS and CDR2 is YYNGEE. V gave up 1 base and J gave up 3 bases, with 10 bases separating them. The CDR3 nucleotides are TGTGCCAGCAGCGTACGTCCTAGCGAAGAGACCCAGTACTTC. Protein sequence: CASSVRPSEETQYF.

The CDR3 loop is CASSLTGKGYEQYF. The CDR3 DNA reads as TGTGCCAGCAGCTTAACCGGCAAGGGGTACGAGCAGTACTTC. J is TRBJ2-7 and V is TRBV7-2, with D possibly TRBD1 on 5 matching bases. The CDR3 has 14 amino acids. Trimming removed 2 bases from V and 4 bases from J, with 12 bases in between. Germline lookup yields CDR1 SGHTA and CDR2 FQGNSA.

The chain has TRBV5-1 and TRBJ1-1; D might be TRBD1 (5 bases). V lost 4 bases and J lost 6, with 13 bases in between. The CDR3 covers 13 residues. CDR1 and CDR2 (germline): SGHRS, YFSETQ. CDR3 loop: CASSVNRDAEAFF. In DNA, the CDR3 is TGCGCCAGCAGCGTTAACCGGGACGCTGAAGCTTTCTTT.

This sequence joins TRBV30 and TRBJ1-5, with D possibly matching TRBD1 (6 bases). The CDR3 has 17 amino acids. Per the germline V gene, CDR1 is GTSNPN and CDR2 is SVGIG (reference sequence). V was cut by 0 bases and J by 0 bases, with 15 bases left in between. The CDR3 loop is CAWSVWGGADSNQPQHF. CDR3 nucleotides: TGTGCCTGGAGTGTTTGGGGGGGGGCGGATAGCAATCAGCCCCAGCATTTT. The whole variable domain, remainder taken from reference TRBV30 and TRBJ1-5, is SQTIHQWPATLVQPVGSPLSLECTVEGTSNPNLYWYRQAAGRGLQLLFYSVGIGQISSEVPQNLSASRPQDRQFILSSKKLLLSDSGFYLCAWSVWGGADSNQPQHFGDGTRLSIL.

The V call is TRBV5-1, the J call TRBJ2-7; D gene uncertain. The CDR3 is 13 residues long. Trimming removed 0 bases at V and 6 bases at J, with 10 bases between. CDR1 and CDR2 (germline): SGHRS, YFSETQ. The CDR3 loop is CASSLVTLGEQYF. The CDR3 DNA follows: TGCGCCAGCAGCTTGGTGACCCTCGGCGAGCAGTACTTC.

The chain has TRBV5-1 and TRBJ1-5; 10 positions match TRBD1. Germline trimming cut 1 base from V and 4 bases from J; bases unmatched to any gene: 2. CDR3 length: 15 residues. Germline CDR1 and CDR2: SGHRS and YFSETQ. CDR3 region: CASSLQGQGNQPQHF. The CDR3, as DNA: TGCGCCAGCAGCTTGCAGGGACAGGGGAATCAGCCCCAGCATTTT.

This chain links TRBV11-2 with TRBJ1-1; unclear D gene. The V end lost 1 base, the J end lost 3 bases, and 9 bases lay between the germline ends. Germline V CDR1 and CDR2: SGHAT, FQNNGV. CDR3 length: 14 amino acids. In DNA, the CDR3 is TGTGCCAGCAGCTTAGTTGTGGGGTACACTGAAGCTTTCTTT. Translating gives CASSLVVGYTEAFF.

The chain couples TRBV9 to TRBJ2-3; D call uncertain. V was cut by 2 bases and J by 0 bases, with 4 bases left in between. Germline assignment: CDR1 SGDLS and CDR2 YYNGEE. This CDR3 has 13 residues. CDR3: CASSVSSTDTQYF. The CDR3 coding sequence is TGTGCCAGCAGCGTTTCAAGCACAGATACGCAGTATTTT. Full variable domain (rest looked up from reference TRBV9 and TRBJ2-3): DSGVTQTPKHLITATGQRVTLRCSPRSGDLSVYWYQQSLDQGLQFLIQYYNGEERAKGNILERFSAQQFPDLHSELNLSSLELGDSALYFCASSVSSTDTQYFGPGTRLTVL.

The CDR3 sequence: CASSTGGQSYNEQFF. In nucleotides, the CDR3 is TGTGCCAGCAGCACCGGGGGCCAGAGCTACAATGAGCAGTTCTTC. The chain couples TRBV9 to TRBJ2-1, with D possibly called TRBD1 or TRBD2 (6 bases each). Germline V CDR1 and CDR2: SGDLS, YYNGEE. CDR3 length equals 15 residues. Trimming cost V 4 bases and J 3 bases, with 14 bases left between them.

The CDR3 here is CASSLVTGTDTEAFF. Here the CDR3 DNA reads TGCGCCAGCAGCTTGGTTACAGGGACTGACACTGAAGCTTTCTTT. The J gene is TRBJ1-1, the V gene TRBV5-1, with D tentatively TRBD1 (6 bases). Germline V gene data show CDR1 as SGHRS and CDR2 as YFSETQ. CDR3 length: 15 amino acids. Trimming took off 0 bases at V and 3 bases at J, with 12 bases between the two ends.

This clone was counted only a few times. This chain joins TRBV7-9 and TRBJ2-7; D gene uncertain. This CDR3 has 13 amino acids. CDR1 and CDR2 (germline): SEHNR, FQNEAQ (reference sequence). Trimming removed 8 bases from V and 5 bases from J, with 16 bases in between. CDR3 nucleotides: TGTGCCAGCGGACCTATGGGGATCCACGAGCAGTACTTC. It encodes CASGPMGIHEQYF.

This clone was seen only a few times. The same CDR3 also results from other DNA sequences found in this sample. The chain recombines TRBV6-5 with TRBJ2-7, with D perhaps matching TRBD1 (5 bases). This CDR3 comprises 13 residues. Per germline, CDR1 MNHEY and CDR2 SVGAGI. V lost 2 bases and J lost 4, with 9 bases in between. The CDR3: CASSYRQGYEQYF. CDR3 nucleotides: TGTGCCAGCAGTTACCGTCAGGGTTACGAGCAGTACTTC.

For this clone: The sample contains more than one DNA sequence encoding this CDR3. V usage is TRBV7-2 and J usage is TRBJ2-5, with D uncertain. Trimming pared 7 bases from V and 2 bases from J, leaving 11 bases between. This CDR3 has 13 residues. The germline V gene encodes CDR1 SGHTA and CDR2 FQGNSA. CDR3 residues: CASTTDRQETQYF. The CDR3 coding sequence is TGTGCCAGCACCACGGATCGACAAGAGACCCAGTACTTC.

The chain combines TRBV7-3 with TRBJ2-5, with 8 positions matching TRBD2. The length of the CDR3 is 15 residues. Germline CDR1 is SGHTA and CDR2 is FQGTGA. V lost 3 bases, J lost 1 base, and 4 bases stayed unmatched. The CDR3 is CASSLASGFQETQYF. The DNA of the CDR3 is TGTGCCAGCAGCTTGGCTAGCGGGTTCCAAGAGACCCAGTACTTC. Supplemented by reference TRBV7-3 and TRBJ2-5, the full variable domain reads GAGVSQTPSNKVTEKGKYVELRCDPISGHTALYWYRQSLGQGPEFLIYFQGTGAADDSGLPNDRFFAVRPEGSVSTLKIQRTERGDSAVYLCASSLASGFQETQYFGPGTRLLVL.

The genes are TRBV6-1 and TRBJ1-5, with D maybe TRBD1 (6 bases). In germline, CDR1 is MNHNS, CDR2 SASEGT. V was shortened by 8 bases and J by 5 bases, with 19 bases between the two germline ends. The CDR3 is 15 amino acids. CDR3: CASRRQGNEDQPQHF. The CDR3 DNA reads TGTGCCAGCCGCCGTCAGGGGAATGAGGATCAGCCCCAGCATTTT.

The rearrangement uses TRBV4-2 and TRBJ2-7, with D possibly being TRBD2 (6 bases). The ends were cut back, 0 bases at V and 3 bases at J, with 27 bases in the middle. Looked up from germline, CDR1 is LGHNA and CDR2 is YNFKEQ. The CDR3 consists of 20 residues. CDR3 amino acids: CASSQDLTPQEAGLYYEQYF. The DNA of the CDR3 is TGTGCCAGCAGCCAAGATCTAACCCCGCAGGAGGCGGGGCTTTACTACGAGCAGTACTTC.

The V and J genes are TRBV5-4 and TRBJ2-1, with TRBD1 identical over 9 bases. This CDR3 comprises 16 residues. V shed 3 bases and J 1 base; nucleotides not matched to a gene: 5. Germline loops: CDR1 SGHNT, CDR2 YYREEE (reference sequence). The DNA for the CDR3 is TGTGCCAGCAGCTCCGGGACAGGGAGATCCTACAATGAGCAGTTCTTC. This encodes CASSSGTGRSYNEQFF. Full variable domain (remainder filled in from reference TRBV5-4 and TRBJ2-1): ETGVTQSPTHLIKTRGQQVTLRCSSQSGHNTVSWYQQALGQGPQFIFQYYREEENGRGNFPPRFSGLQFPNYSSELNVNALELDDSALYLCASSSGTGRSYNEQFFGPGTRLTVL.